This T cell receptor beta chain appears in the sequencing data of a study of T cell responses to AZD1222 COVID-19 vaccine. Measured with immunoSEQ multiplex PCR; TCRdb has only the in-frame clones, and not every one. The sample yields around 160,000 clones, approximately 85% seen once. This CDR3 spans 15 amino acids. Per the germline V gene, CDR1 is WNHNN and CDR2 is SYGVQD (reference sequence). On this clone itself: Its antigen is still unknown. The junction departs from germline at one end; a sequencing error may be responsible.

Study-level results: Clonal diversity was possibly underestimated; the donors were predominantly white British and more often female.

This TCR was recovered from an adult in good health. The input for sequencing was peripheral blood, taken on day 0 of MenACWY control vaccination. V is TRBV10-1 and J is TRBJ2-1; 9 bases match TRBD2. CDR3 sequence: CASSESGTSYYEQFF. The CDR3, as DNA: TGCGCCAGCAGTGAGTCTGGGACTAGCTACTATGAGCAGTTCTTC.